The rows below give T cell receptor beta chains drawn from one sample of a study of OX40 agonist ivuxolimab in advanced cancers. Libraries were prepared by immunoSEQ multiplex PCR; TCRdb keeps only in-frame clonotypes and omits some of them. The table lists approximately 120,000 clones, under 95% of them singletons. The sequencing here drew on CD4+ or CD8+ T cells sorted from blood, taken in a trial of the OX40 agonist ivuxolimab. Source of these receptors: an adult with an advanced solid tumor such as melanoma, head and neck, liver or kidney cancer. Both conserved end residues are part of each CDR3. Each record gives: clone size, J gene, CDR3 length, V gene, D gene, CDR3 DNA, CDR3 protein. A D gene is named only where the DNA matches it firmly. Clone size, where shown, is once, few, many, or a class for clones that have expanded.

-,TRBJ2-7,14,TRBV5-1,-,TGCGCCAGCAGCCCCCGGGACTTCTCCTACGAGCAGTACTTC,CASSPRDFSYEQYF
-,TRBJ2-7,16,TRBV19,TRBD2,TGTGCCAGTAGTATAGATGTCCTAGCGGGCAACTACGAGCAGTACTTC,CASSIDVLAGNYEQYF
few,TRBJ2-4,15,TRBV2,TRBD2,TGTGCCAGCAGTTCTAGCGGGTCAGCCAAAAACATTCAGTACTTC,CASSSSGSAKNIQYF
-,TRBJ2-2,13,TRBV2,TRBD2,TGTGCCAGCAACGGGGGGTGGACCGGGGAGCTGTTTTTT,CASNGGWTGELFF
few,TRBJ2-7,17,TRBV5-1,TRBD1,TGCGCCAGCAGCTTGGAGGGGGGACAGGACGACTCCTACGAGCAGTACTTC,CASSLEGGQDDSYEQYF
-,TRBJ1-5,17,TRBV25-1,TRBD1,TGTGCCAGCAGTGAATCGGGTGGACAGGGTCTGTATCAGCCCCAGCATTTT,CASSESGGQGLYQPQHF
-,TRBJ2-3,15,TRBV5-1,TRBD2,TGCGCCAGCACCGATAGCGGGAGGGCCCTAGATACGCAGTATTTT,CASTDSGRALDTQYF
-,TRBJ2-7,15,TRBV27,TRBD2,TGTGCCACCCATGTGAGGCTAGCGGGGAGATACGAGCAGTACTTC,CATHVRLAGRYEQYF
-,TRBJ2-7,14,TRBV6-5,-,TGTGCCAGCAGTCCGACACGGACCCCCTACGAGCAGTACTTC,CASSPTRTPYEQYF
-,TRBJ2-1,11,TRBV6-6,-,TGTGCCAGCAGTTCACAGGGACGCCCGTTCTTC,CASSSQGRPFF
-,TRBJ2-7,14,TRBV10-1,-,TGCGCCAGCAGTGAGTCTCAGGGGGGAAACGAGCAGTACTTC,CASSESQGGNEQYF
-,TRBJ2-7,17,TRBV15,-,TGTGCCACCAGCAGGGATCGCCCTGGGACCCTCTCATACGAGCAGTACTTC,CATSRDRPGTLSYEQYF
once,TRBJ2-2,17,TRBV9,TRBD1,TGTGCCAGCAGCGTAGGAGAGGGGGCGGCGAACACCGGGGAGCTGTTTTTT,CASSVGEGAANTGELFF
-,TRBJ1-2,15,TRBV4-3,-,TGCGCCAGCAGCCAACTTTCCAGGGGTTTGGGCGGCTACACCTTC,CASSQLSRGLGGYTF
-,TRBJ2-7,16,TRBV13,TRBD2,TGTGCCAGCAGCTCGGGACTAGCGGGAGGGACCTACGAGCAGTACTTC,CASSSGLAGGTYEQYF
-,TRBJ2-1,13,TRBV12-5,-,TGTGCTAGTGGTTCGGGACCCTACAATGAGCAGTTCTTC,CASGSGPYNEQFF
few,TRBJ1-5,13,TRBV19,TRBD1,TGTGCCAGTAGTCGGGACAGTCCCCAGCCCCAGCATTTT,CASSRDSPQPQHF
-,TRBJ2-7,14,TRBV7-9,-,TGTGCCAGCAGCCCCGGGCTAGCGTTGAACGAGCAGTACTTC,CASSPGLALNEQYF
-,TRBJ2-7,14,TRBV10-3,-,TGTGCCATCAGTGGAGTAGCAGATTCCTACGAGCAGTACTTC,CAISGVADSYEQYF
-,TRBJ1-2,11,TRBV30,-,TGTGCCTTGACCAATAACTATGGCTACACCTTC,CALTNNYGYTF
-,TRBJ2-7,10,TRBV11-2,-,TGTGCCAGCAGCTCCCTCGAGCAGTACTTC,CASSSLEQYF
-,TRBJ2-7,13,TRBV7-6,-,TGTGCCAGCAGCTCCCCCAGTTCCTACGAGCAGTACTTC,CASSSPSSYEQYF
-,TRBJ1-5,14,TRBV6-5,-,TGTGCCAGCTCCACCGGCAGGGAAACCCAGCCCCAGCATTTT,CASSTGRETQPQHF